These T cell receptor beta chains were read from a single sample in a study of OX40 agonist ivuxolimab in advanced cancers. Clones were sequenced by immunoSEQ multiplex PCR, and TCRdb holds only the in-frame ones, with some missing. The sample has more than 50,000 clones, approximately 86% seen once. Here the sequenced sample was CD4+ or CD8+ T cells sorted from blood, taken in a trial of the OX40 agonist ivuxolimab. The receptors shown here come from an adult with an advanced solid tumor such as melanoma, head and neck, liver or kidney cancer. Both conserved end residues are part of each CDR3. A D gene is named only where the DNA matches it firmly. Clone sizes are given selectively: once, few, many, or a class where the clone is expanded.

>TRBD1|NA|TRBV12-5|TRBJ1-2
CASGLVEGANGYTF
TGTGCTAGTGGTTTGGTCGAGGGGGCAAATGGCTACACCTTC
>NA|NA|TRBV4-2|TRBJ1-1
CASSVGHDTEAFF
TGTGCCAGCAGCGTGGGGCATGACACTGAAGCTTTCTTT
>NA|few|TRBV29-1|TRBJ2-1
CSVARGNEQFF
TGCAGCGTGGCCCGGGGCAATGAGCAGTTCTTC
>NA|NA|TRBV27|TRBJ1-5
CASSLSPRGDQPQHF
TGTGCCAGCAGTTTATCTCCCAGGGGCGATCAGCCCCAGCATTTT
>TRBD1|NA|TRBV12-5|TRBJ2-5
CASGPQGARETQYF
TGTGCTAGTGGCCCTCAGGGGGCACGAGAGACCCAGTACTTC
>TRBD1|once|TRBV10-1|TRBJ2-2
CASSPGQGPGELFF
TGCGCCAGCAGCCCCGGACAGGGTCCCGGGGAGCTGTTTTTT
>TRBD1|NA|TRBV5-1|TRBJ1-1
CASSRTGENEAFF
TGCGCCAGCAGCCGGACAGGGGAAAATGAAGCTTTCTTT
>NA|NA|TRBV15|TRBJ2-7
CATSRDRDTSYEQYF
TGTGCCACCAGCAGAGATCGGGACACCTCCTACGAGCAGTACTTC
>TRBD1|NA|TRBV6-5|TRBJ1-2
CASTQDRGSEGYTF
TGTGCCAGCACCCAGGACAGGGGTTCAGAGGGCTACACCTTC
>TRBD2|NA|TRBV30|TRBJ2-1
CAWTRTRPNWPYNEQFF
TGTGCCTGGACAAGGACTAGACCCAATTGGCCCTACAATGAGCAGTTCTTC
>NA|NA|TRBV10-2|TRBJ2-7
CASSLQSSGEQYF
TGCGCCAGCAGTCTCCAGTCTTCAGGGGAGCAGTACTTC
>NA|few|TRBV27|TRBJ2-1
CASRIQGFAYNEQFF
TGTGCCAGCAGGATCCAGGGGTTCGCCTACAATGAGCAGTTCTTC
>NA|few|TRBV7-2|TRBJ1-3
CASRTPNSGNTIYF
TGTGCCAGCAGAACTCCGAACTCTGGAAACACCATATATTTT
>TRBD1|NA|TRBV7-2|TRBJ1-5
CASSFQGAPNQPQHF
TGTGCCAGCAGCTTTCAGGGGGCTCCCAATCAGCCCCAGCATTTT
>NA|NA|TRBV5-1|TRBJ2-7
CASSLMNRDEQYF
TGCGCCAGCAGCTTGATGAACAGGGACGAGCAGTACTTC
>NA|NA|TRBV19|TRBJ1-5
CASSPGGIQPQHF
TGTGCCAGTAGCCCTGGGGGGATTCAGCCCCAGCATTTT